Listed here are 15 T cell receptor beta chains from one sample, sequenced in a study of T cell responses to AZD1222 COVID-19 vaccine. Sequenced by immunoSEQ multiplex PCR; TCRdb stores in-frame clones only, minus some. The sample carries 150,000 to 200,000 clones, 92% recorded once. Sequenced material: peripheral blood, taken 28 days after the second AZD1222 dose. Source of these receptors: an adult who received the AZD1222 COVID-19 vaccine.

This chain uses TRBV19 with TRBJ1-6; 7 nucleotides match TRBD1. The junction had 4 bases not matched to a gene; V was cut back by 9 bases and J by 5 bases. From germline, CDR1 is LNHDA and CDR2 SQIVND (reference sequence). The CDR3 sequence is 13 residues long. The CDR3 is CASGQEDNSPLHF. The CDR3 DNA is TGTGCCAGCGGACAGGAAGATAATTCACCCCTCCACTTT.

This clone has just one count. CDR3 amino acids: CASSQATGVGEQYF. The CDR3 DNA sequence: TGTGCCAGCAGCCAAGCTACAGGGGTGGGTGAGCAGTACTTC. The rearrangement joins TRBV3-1 (or the pseudogene TRBV3-2) to TRBJ2-7, with 7 nucleotides matching TRBD1. The germline V gene has CDR1 LGHDT and CDR2 YNNKEL (reference sequence). V shed 1 base, J shed 7 bases, and the junction held 7 bases outside the gene matches. The CDR3 is 14 amino acids.

This chain uses TRBV6-5 with TRBJ1-5, with D maybe TRBD1 (5 bases). Trimming took off 0 bases at V and 3 bases at J, with 6 bases between the two ends. Germline CDR1 reads MNHEY; CDR2 reads SVGAGI. The CDR3 runs to 14 residues. The CDR3 spells CASSYSGVNQPQHF. DNA for the CDR3: TGTGCCAGCAGTTACTCAGGGGTCAATCAGCCCCAGCATTTT.

The chain carries TRBV5-1 and TRBJ1-2; D unclear. Per germline, CDR1 SGHRS and CDR2 YFSETQ. V gave up 0 bases and J gave up 5 bases, with 14 bases separating them. CDR3 length: 15 residues. In DNA, the CDR3 is TGCGCCAGCAGCTTGGGGACTCCCAGGCCGTATGGCTACACCTTC. This codes for CASSLGTPRPYGYTF.

A remark on this clone: This sample also contains other DNA sequences that code for the same CDR3. The chain recombines TRBV7-9 with TRBJ1-1; unclear D gene. The length of the CDR3 is 14 residues. Trimming removed 1 base from V and 0 bases from J, with 6 bases in between. CDR1 SEHNR and CDR2 FQNEAQ come from the germline V gene (reference sequence). CDR3 DNA: TGTGCCAGCAGCTTAGGTCAGCTGAACACTGAAGCTTTCTTT. This encodes CASSLGQLNTEAFF.

The chain joins TRBV9 to TRBJ1-3, with 7 bases matching TRBD1. Germline assignment: CDR1 SGDLS and CDR2 YYNGEE. V lost 4 bases, J lost 4 bases, and 8 bases stayed unmatched. The CDR3 runs 15 residues. The CDR3 is CASSPTGVSGNTIYF. Here the CDR3 DNA reads TGTGCCAGCAGCCCTACAGGGGTTAGCGGAAACACCATATATTTT. The whole variable domain, filled in from reference TRBV9 and TRBJ1-3, reads DSGVTQTPKHLITATGQRVTLRCSPRSGDLSVYWYQQSLDQGLQFLIQYYNGEERAKGNILERFSAQQFPDLHSELNLSSLELGDSALYFCASSPTGVSGNTIYFGEGSWLTVV.

The gene calls are TRBV27 and TRBJ2-3, with 8 nucleotides matching TRBD2. This CDR3 region has 16 residues. Germline assignment: CDR1 MNHEY and CDR2 SMNVEV (reference sequence). Trimming cost V 3 bases and J 5 bases; bases outside gene matches: 10. CDR3 sequence: CASSFPTGGQGDTQYF. CDR3 sequence (DNA): TGTGCCAGCAGTTTTCCCACGGGGGGGCAAGGAGATACGCAGTATTTT.

This rearrangement joins TRBV24-1 to TRBJ1-3; no reliable D call. With 9 bases removed from V and 0 bases from J, the gap between germline ends came to 8 bases. The CDR3 covers 13 residues. CDR1 is KGHDR and CDR2 is SFDVKD in the germline V gene. The CDR3: CATEVPSGNTIYF. DNA for the CDR3: TGTGCCACCGAGGTCCCCTCTGGAAACACCATATATTTT.

J is TRBJ1-1 and V is TRBV6-5, with D possibly TRBD1 on 6 matching bases. From germline, CDR1 is MNHEY and CDR2 SVGAGI. V was cut by 0 bases and J by 3 bases, with 11 bases left in between. The CDR3 length is 15 residues. The chain's CDR3 is CASSYSQGGHTEAFF. The CDR3 nucleotides are TGTGCCAGCAGTTACTCACAGGGTGGGCACACTGAAGCTTTCTTT.

This clone was detected once. The chain links TRBV6-5 to TRBJ1-1; D is unresolved. V lost 10 bases, J lost 6 bases, and 18 bases lay in between. CDR1 and CDR2 from the germline V gene are MNHEY and SVGAGI. The CDR3 totals 13 residues. The CDR3 loop reads CATTLGPSPEAFF. In DNA form, the CDR3 reads TGTGCCACCACCCTGGGCCCCTCCCCTGAAGCTTTCTTT.

The V call is TRBV3-1 (or the pseudogene TRBV3-2), the J call TRBJ1-1; D is uncertain. Germline V gene data show CDR1 as LGHDT and CDR2 as YNNKEL (reference sequence). There are 14 residues in the CDR3. V was pared by 4 bases and J by 5 bases, with 14 bases between. The CDR3 DNA is TGTGCCAGCAGCCTTTCTCGACGGGGTACTGAAGCTTTCTTT. This sequence encodes CASSLSRRGTEAFF.

This clone was recorded once. The chain employs TRBV10-3 and TRBJ1-2, with D possibly being TRBD1 (5 bases). CDR1 is ENHRY and CDR2 is SYGVKD in the germline V gene. This CDR3 spans 15 amino acids. The V end was cut by 0 bases, the J end by 5 bases, with 13 bases between. The CDR3 DNA follows: TGTGCCATCAGTGAGTCTCTAGGGGAGGGATATGGCTACACCTTC. Amino acid sequence: CAISESLGEGYGYTF.

The V and J genes are TRBV30 and TRBJ1-3; D remains ambiguous. V lost 0 bases and J 5 bases, leaving 11 bases between the germline ends. CDR3 length equals 14 residues. Germline CDR1 is GTSNPN and CDR2 is SVGIG (reference sequence). This CDR3 reads CAWSVERVRNTIYF. CDR3 DNA sequence: TGTGCCTGGAGTGTTGAGAGGGTCCGAAACACCATATATTTT.

The gene calls are TRBV4-2 and TRBJ2-3; tentatively, D is TRBD1 or TRBD2 (5 bases each). CDR1 is LGHNA, CDR2 YNFKEQ, per germline. Trimming cost V 3 bases and J 7 bases, with 29 bases left between them. The CDR3 spans 19 residues. CDR3 sequence: CASSHIVQGDPRFTHTQYF. In nucleotides, the CDR3 is TGTGCCAGCAGCCACATAGTCCAGGGAGATCCCCGATTTACACATACGCAGTATTTT.

The chain recombines TRBV27 with TRBJ2-3, with a weak D call TRBD2 (5 bases). CDR1 MNHEY and CDR2 SMNVEV come from the germline V gene (reference sequence). V was trimmed by 5 bases and J by 3 bases, leaving 15 bases between them. The CDR3 consists of 15 residues. The CDR3 loop is CASSREASLTDTQYF. CDR3 bases: TGTGCCAGCAGTCGAGAGGCTAGCTTGACAGATACGCAGTATTTT.